This note documents a single TCR beta chain sequence. The data originate from a study of cytomegalovirus exposure and HLA in healthy donors. The PCR had 60 Vbeta and 13 Jbeta primers. Sequencing was performed with immunoSEQ multiplex PCR; in TCRdb, only in-frame clones are kept and a portion is missing. Of under 150,000 clones detected, roughly 80% appear once; the ten largest clones hold 4%. This clonotype originated in a woman aged 40 to 55 in good health and CMV-seronegative. The source material was PBMCs.

CDR3: CSVVEGGTEAFF. Written as DNA, the CDR3 is TGCAGCGTTGTGGAGGGGGGGACTGAAGCTTTCTTT. The chain combines TRBV29-1 with TRBJ1-1; D is perhaps TRBD1 (6 bases). The ends were cut back, 4 bases at V and 5 bases at J, with 11 bases in the middle. The CDR3 is made up of 12 amino acids. Germline CDR1 reads SQVTM; CDR2 reads ANQGSEA.